The 19 T cell receptor beta chains below come from one sample, sequenced in a study of T cells after yellow fever vaccination (dated by TCRdb to between 2018 and 2021). The meaning of the sample's treatment or condition label: live attenuated yellow fever vaccine strain. Library preparation was by 5' RACE. TCRdb records Illumina HiSeq 2500 as the sequencer. In-frame beta chains were kept once TCRdb had trimmed the public reads at Q25 with fastp and called clones with MiXCR. Every entry covers one CDR3 protein and lists the most common genes and DNA from its rows. In all, the sample holds 200,000 to 300,000 distinct CDR3 sequences, and 6.5% to 7.5% of those were seen once. Of the sample, about 0.95% is held by the ten largest clones. The sequences come from CD4+ T cells sorted from PBMCs, collected on the day of the yellow fever booster vaccination. Receptor source: a man aged 25 to 40 who received the YFV17D yellow fever vaccine.

This clonotype was recorded a few times. The rearrangement uses TRBV6-2 or TRBV6-3 and TRBJ2-1, with 9 bases matching TRBD2. The germline gives CDR1 MNHEY, CDR2 SVGEGT. The CDR3 consists of 17 residues. Trimming at V came to 0 bases and at J to 6 bases, leaving 9 bases not matched to a gene. The CDR3 here is CASSYSRGTSPPNEQFF. The CDR3 bases are TGTGCCAGCAGTTACTCGAGGGGGACTAGCCCCCCCAATGAGCAGTTCTTC.

Ten or more counts support this clonotype. The chain links TRBV29-1 to TRBJ2-1; 10 bases line up with TRBD1. Per germline, CDR1 SQVTM and CDR2 ANQGSEA. The V and J ends lost 3 bases and 1 base, in that order; junction bases with no gene match: 0. CDR3 length: 14 amino acids. The DNA of the CDR3 is TGCAGCGTTGAGGACAGGGGGTCCTACAATGAGCAGTTCTTC. This gives the protein CSVEDRGSYNEQFF.

This clonotype was seen at least ten times. J is TRBJ2-1 and V is TRBV7-2, with D possibly matching TRBD2 (6 bases). Per germline, CDR1 SGHTA and CDR2 FQGNSA. The CDR3 loop spans 15 amino acids. The ends were cut back, 5 bases at V and 7 bases at J, with 18 bases in the middle. The CDR3 loop reads CASSPQVGGDNEQFF. In DNA form, the CDR3 reads TGTGCCAGCAGCCCCCAAGTGGGAGGAGATAATGAGCAGTTCTTC.

This clonotype was picked up a small number of times. The gene calls are TRBV5-6 and TRBJ2-1, with a tentative D call TRBD1 (5 bases). The V gene lost 7 bases and the J gene lost 4 bases, with 9 bases spanning the gap. The length of the CDR3 is 12 residues. Germline CDR1 is SGHDT and CDR2 is YYEEEE. For the CDR3, the DNA is TGTGCCAGCCGGACAAATTACAATGAGCAGTTCTTC. Its protein is CASRTNYNEQFF.

This clonotype occurred many times. This chain links TRBV20-1 with TRBJ2-3; 9 positions agree with TRBD1. V lost 4 bases, J lost 1 base, and 3 bases stayed unmatched. CDR1 and CDR2 (germline): DFQATT, SNEGSKA (reference sequence). CDR3 length: 14 residues. Here the CDR3 DNA reads TGCAGTGCTAACCGGGACAGGGGCACAGATACGCAGTATTTT. This codes for CSANRDRGTDTQYF.

The J gene is TRBJ2-2, the V gene TRBV30; the match to TRBD2 covers 8 bases. The germline CDR1 and CDR2 sequences are GTSNPN and SVGIG (reference sequence). The V segment lost 4 bases and the J segment 4 bases; nucleotides outside the gene matches: 5. The CDR3 sequence is 14 residues long. The CDR3 loop reads CAWIPSGSTGELFF. The CDR3 bases are TGTGCCTGGATACCCAGCGGGAGCACCGGGGAGCTGTTTTTT.

This clonotype occurred many times. The chain carries TRBV29-1 and TRBJ2-7, with TRBD2 identical over 10 bases. The V gene end was trimmed by 6 bases and the J gene end by 0 bases; junction bases not matched to a gene: 14. The germline gives CDR1 SQVTM, CDR2 ANQGSEA. The CDR3 covers 17 residues. The CDR3, as DNA: TGCAGCGTACAAGGTGGGGGGACTAGCGCCCGCTCCTACGAGCAGTACTTC. It codes for CSVQGGGTSARSYEQYF.

This clonotype was detected only a few times. The V and J genes are TRBV28 and TRBJ2-3, with D unresolved. Germline V gene data show CDR1 as MDHEN and CDR2 as SYDVKM. Trimming cost V 5 bases and J 11 bases, with 14 bases left between them. The CDR3 is 12 amino acids. CDR3 sequence (DNA): TGTGCCAGCAGTCCACACTCACGCCTGCAGTATTTT. Residues: CASSPHSRLQYF.

This clonotype was observed a few times. The chain couples TRBV7-9 to TRBJ2-3, with a possible D match to TRBD2 (5 bases). The CDR3 is 15 residues long. The V end lost 2 bases, the J end lost 2 bases, and 11 bases lay between the germline ends. Germline lookup yields CDR1 SEHNR and CDR2 FQNEAQ (reference sequence). The CDR3 DNA reads TGTGCCAGCAGCTTATTCGGGGAGATCACAGATACGCAGTATTTT. Encoded protein: CASSLFGEITDTQYF. Together with reference TRBV7-9 and TRBJ2-3, the CDR3 gives the full variable domain: DTGVSQNPRHKITKRGQNVTFRCDPISEHNRLYWYRQTLGQGPEFLTYFQNEAQLEKSRLLSDRFSAERPKGSFSTLEIQRTEQGDSAMYLCASSLFGEITDTQYFGPGTRLTVL.

This sequence joins TRBV9 and TRBJ2-1; D is possibly TRBD1 (5 bases). This CDR3 spans 13 amino acids. Per germline, CDR1 SGDLS and CDR2 YYNGEE. Trimming removed 3 bases at V and 4 bases at J, with 8 bases between. The DNA for the CDR3 is TGTGCCAGCAGCGCGCAGGGATACAATGAGCAGTTCTTC. Amino acids: CASSAQGYNEQFF.

The rearrangement links TRBV3-1 to TRBJ2-1; 7 bases map to TRBD2. Germline V gene sequence: CDR1 LGHDT, CDR2 YNNKEL (reference sequence). The CDR3 covers 17 residues. V gave up 2 bases and J gave up 10 bases; unmatched junction bases: 17. This chain's CDR3 is CASSQQLATRSLGEQFF. CDR3 bases: TGTGCCAGCAGCCAACAACTAGCGACAAGATCCCTCGGGGAGCAGTTCTTC.

This clonotype was recorded at least ten times. This rearrangement joins TRBV15 to TRBJ2-3; TRBD2 matches 7 bases. This CDR3 has 12 residues. Germline values: CDR1 LNHNV, CDR2 YYDKDF (reference sequence). The V segment lost 8 bases and the J segment 6 bases; nucleotides outside the gene matches: 5. The CDR3 sequence is CATGGGYDTQYF. CDR3 coding DNA: TGTGCCACCGGGGGGGGATATGATACGCAGTATTTT.

V and J are TRBV28 and TRBJ2-5; TRBD2 matches 10 bases. CDR3 length: 17 amino acids. Germline V CDR1 and CDR2: MDHEN, SYDVKM. Trimming cost V 3 bases and J 7 bases; bases outside gene matches: 14. The CDR3, as DNA: TGTGCCAGCAGTTTCGGGCTAGCGGGAGTTCGAAGCGGGACCCAGTACTTC. Encoded protein: CASSFGLAGVRSGTQYF.

The chain has TRBV15 and TRBJ2-2; TRBD1 is a possible D gene (5 bases). The CDR3 totals 15 residues. CDR1 LNHNV and CDR2 YYDKDF come from the germline V gene (reference sequence). V lost 3 bases and J 0 bases, leaving 8 bases between the germline ends. The CDR3 DNA sequence: TGTGCCACCAGCAGCAACAGGCCGAACACCGGGGAGCTGTTTTTT. Translating gives CATSSNRPNTGELFF.

The gene calls are TRBV9 and TRBJ2-5; maybe TRBD1 (5 bases). CDR1 and CDR2 (germline): SGDLS, YYNGEE. This CDR3 comprises 14 residues. The germline V and J ends were trimmed by 0 bases and 2 bases, with 8 bases remaining between them. CDR3 bases: TGTGCCAGCAGCGTAGACCAGGGACAAGAGACCCAGTACTTC. Translating gives CASSVDQGQETQYF.

This clonotype has ten or more counts. The V and J genes are TRBV7-2 and TRBJ2-3; D unclear. V lost 3 bases and J 0 bases, leaving 13 bases between the germline ends. Germline CDR1 and CDR2: SGHTA and FQGNSA. This CDR3 has 16 amino acids. CDR3 protein: CASSFNIAPSTDTQYF. The DNA for the CDR3 is TGTGCCAGCAGCTTCAATATAGCACCTAGCACAGATACGCAGTATTTT.

Many counts were recorded for this clonotype. The rearrangement uses TRBV12-3 or TRBV12-4 and TRBJ2-1; D gene uncertain. This CDR3 region has 14 residues. Deletions cut 4 bases from V and 7 bases from J, with 14 bases between. The CDR3 bases are TGTGCCAGCAGTTCCCCGGGTCTGGCGAATGAGCAGTTCTTC. Translation gives CASSSPGLANEQFF.

This clonotype was seen repeatedly, ten times or more. V usage is TRBV28 and J usage is TRBJ2-1; 8 nucleotides match TRBD1. The ends lost 5 bases at V and 6 bases at J; junction bases unmatched: 9. This CDR3 region has 15 residues. Germline values: CDR1 MDHEN, CDR2 SYDVKM. CDR3 loop: CASSREGTGLNEQFF. The CDR3 bases are TGTGCCAGCAGTCGCGAGGGGACAGGTCTCAATGAGCAGTTCTTC.

This clonotype was seen ten or more times. V is TRBV5-5 and J is TRBJ2-1, with 7 bases aligning to TRBD2. Germline-derived CDR1 and CDR2 are SGHKS and YYEKEE (reference sequence). J was trimmed by 7 bases and V by 3 bases; bases with no gene match: 4. CDR3 size: 13 residues. The CDR3 spells CASSSRGGNEQFF. CDR3 coding DNA: TGTGCCAGCAGCTCCCGGGGAGGGAATGAGCAGTTCTTC.